This entry lists 18 T cell receptor beta chains sequenced from one sample in a study of T cells after yellow fever vaccination. MiXCR was run by TCRdb on the 5' RACE reads, yielding one entry per CDR3 protein. Of under 350,000 distinct CDR3 sequences in the sample, 4.1% were seen once. Sequenced here: PBMCs, sampled 5 days after the yellow fever booster vaccination. These receptors came from a man aged 18 to 29 who received the YFV17D yellow fever vaccine.

This rearrangement joins TRBV4-2 to TRBJ2-3; TRBD2 matches 7 bases. Germline V CDR1 and CDR2: LGHNA, YNFKEQ. V gave up 3 bases and J gave up 4 bases; unmatched junction bases: 10. The CDR3 extends over 16 amino acids. CDR3: CASSHVTPTSPDTQYF. In DNA form, the CDR3 reads TGTGCCAGCAGCCACGTCACCCCGACTAGCCCAGATACGCAGTATTTT.

This clonotype has at least ten counts. V is TRBV20-1 and J is TRBJ2-2; D gene unclear. The CDR3 consists of 14 residues. The V end lost 3 bases, the J end lost 7 bases, and 15 bases lay between the germline ends. Germline loops: CDR1 DFQATT, CDR2 SNEGSKA (reference sequence). CDR3 nucleotide sequence: TGCAGTGCTAGTAGGGCGGAGTTGGTCGGGGAGCTGTTTTTT. Encoded protein: CSASRAELVGELFF.

The chain recombines TRBV7-3 with TRBJ2-1; D may be TRBD1 (5 bases). There are 16 residues in the CDR3. Germline V CDR1 and CDR2: SGHTA, FQGTGA. Between the trimmed V and J ends, which lost 5 bases and 6 bases, there was a span of 20 bases. The CDR3 here is CASSPSGSLPFNEQFF. CDR3 nucleotide sequence: TGTGCCAGCAGCCCTTCAGGGTCCCTTCCATTCAATGAGCAGTTCTTC.

This clonotype turned up a few times. The rearrangement links TRBV7-9 to TRBJ1-1, with TRBD1 matching 7 bases. Trimming cost V 2 bases and J 4 bases; bases outside gene matches: 10. This CDR3 spans 16 amino acids. Germline CDR1 reads SEHNR; CDR2 reads FQNEAQ (reference sequence). CDR3 region: CASSLNSQGGGTEAFF. DNA of the CDR3: TGTGCCAGCAGCTTAAATTCCCAGGGGGGCGGCACTGAAGCTTTCTTT.

The rearrangement links TRBV7-2 to TRBJ2-7; D is undetermined. The CDR3 has 14 amino acids. V gave up 0 bases and J gave up 7 bases, with 13 bases separating them. CDR1 and CDR2 from the germline V gene are SGHTA and FQGNSA. The CDR3 sequence: CASSLAMSRAEQYV. CDR3 DNA sequence: TGTGCCAGCAGCTTAGCAATGAGCCGAGCTGAGCAGTACGTC.

This clonotype turned up a few times. The chain couples TRBV5-1 to TRBJ1-1; possibly TRBD1 for D (5 bases). The germline CDR1 and CDR2 sequences are SGHRS and YFSETQ. CDR3 size: 14 residues. V was cut by 3 bases and J by 0 bases, with 9 bases left in between. CDR3 region: CASSWDGVNTEAFF. The DNA for the CDR3 is TGCGCCAGCAGCTGGGACGGAGTGAACACTGAAGCTTTCTTT.

CDR3 residues: CSLPSGNDNEQFF. The DNA for the CDR3 is TGCAGCCTTCCTAGCGGGAATGACAATGAGCAGTTCTTC. This chain joins TRBV29-1 and TRBJ2-1; 9 nucleotides align to TRBD2. Germline V gives CDR1 SQVTM, CDR2 ANQGSEA. V shed 8 bases, J shed 5 bases, and the junction held 7 bases outside the gene matches. The length of the CDR3 is 13 residues.

The CDR3 bases are TGTGCCAGCAGCGACCCGGGGGAGACTAGCGAGCAGTACTTC. Protein: CASSDPGETSEQYF. This rearrangement joins TRBV7-2 to TRBJ2-7; tentatively, D is TRBD2 (6 bases). CDR1 SGHTA and CDR2 FQGNSA come from the germline V gene. This CDR3 has 14 amino acids. Trimming left V 5 bases short and J 6 bases short, with 17 bases between.

A few counts support this clonotype. The rearrangement links TRBV20-1 to TRBJ2-7, with D hard to call. V lost 2 bases, J lost 4 bases, and 6 bases lay in between. The CDR3 is made up of 11 amino acids. Germline V gene data show CDR1 as DFQATT and CDR2 as SNEGSKA (reference sequence). CDR3 coding DNA: TGCAGTGCTAGACAGATTTACGAGCAGTACTTC. The encoded protein is CSARQIYEQYF.

The rearrangement links TRBV7-9 to TRBJ2-5; maybe TRBD2 (6 bases). Germline CDR1 SEHNR, CDR2 FQNEAQ (reference sequence). The V end lost 3 bases, the J end lost 3 bases, and 11 bases lay between the germline ends. The CDR3 covers 14 residues. Here the CDR3 DNA reads TGTGCCAGCAGCTTCCGGGGCGGGAAAGAGACCCAGTACTTC. Protein product: CASSFRGGKETQYF.

The table lists this clonotype with a few counts. The chain recombines TRBV9 with TRBJ2-5, with TRBD1 identical over 7 bases. After removal of 3 bases from V and 3 bases from J, the junction contained 11 bases not matched to a gene. The CDR3 loop spans 16 amino acids. The germline CDR1 and CDR2 sequences are SGDLS and YYNGEE. CDR3 sequence reads: CASSEPPTGSKETQYF. The DNA of the CDR3 is TGTGCCAGCAGCGAGCCGCCGACAGGGTCGAAAGAGACCCAGTACTTC. Combining the CDR3 with reference TRBV9 and TRBJ2-5 gives the whole variable domain DSGVTQTPKHLITATGQRVTLRCSPRSGDLSVYWYQQSLDQGLQFLIQYYNGEERAKGNILERFSAQQFPDLHSELNLSSLELGDSALYFCASSEPPTGSKETQYFGPGTRLLVL.

The sample holds many counts of this clonotype. This chain connects TRBV7-2 to TRBJ1-5; a weak D match, TRBD1 (6 bases). The V and J ends lost 3 bases and 6 bases respectively, with 12 bases between them. Germline V CDR1 and CDR2: SGHTA, FQGNSA. The CDR3 spans 14 residues. For the CDR3, the DNA is TGTGCCAGCAGCTTTGACAGGTCCGTTCAGCCCCAGCATTTT. This encodes CASSFDRSVQPQHF.

V usage is TRBV19 and J usage is TRBJ1-1, with D unclear. The V end was cut by 5 bases, the J end by 6 bases, with 19 bases between. Germline CDR1 LNHDA, CDR2 SQIVND (reference sequence). CDR3 size: 15 residues. DNA of the CDR3: TGTGCCAGTAGTTCCACTCCGGGTAAAGGTCCTGAAGCTTTCTTT. As protein: CASSSTPGKGPEAFF.

The J gene is TRBJ2-5, the V gene TRBV3-1; no firm D call. The CDR3 consists of 14 residues. Between the trimmed V and J ends, which lost 0 bases and 1 base, there was a span of 6 bases. The germline gives CDR1 LGHDT, CDR2 YNNKEL (reference sequence). CDR3 sequence: CASSQDTAQETQYF. For the CDR3, the DNA is TGTGCCAGCAGCCAAGATACGGCCCAAGAGACCCAGTACTTC.

This rearrangement joins TRBV4-2 to TRBJ2-3; either TRBD1 or TRBD2 may fit D (5 bases each). This CDR3 is 15 amino acids long. The V end lost 1 base, the J end lost 4 bases, and 12 bases lay between the germline ends. CDR1 is LGHNA and CDR2 is YNFKEQ in the germline V gene. The CDR3, as DNA: TGTGCCAGCAGCCAAGGGGGGAACCTCCCAGATACGCAGTATTTT. It yields the protein CASSQGGNLPDTQYF.

Many counts were recorded for this clonotype. V is TRBV9 and J is TRBJ2-2; no clear D gene. This CDR3 has 15 amino acids. V lost 3 bases and J 3 bases, leaving 12 bases between the germline ends. The germline V gene has CDR1 SGDLS and CDR2 YYNGEE. The CDR3 sequence is CASSASPSHTGELFF. CDR3 coding DNA: TGTGCCAGCAGCGCGTCCCCATCCCACACCGGGGAGCTGTTTTTT.

The table lists this clonotype with a few counts. The V call is TRBV6-4, the J call TRBJ1-1, with TRBD1 as a possible D gene (6 bases). Germline values: CDR1 MRHNA, CDR2 SNTAGT. This CDR3 has 13 residues. V lost 3 bases to trimming and J lost 1 base, with 6 bases between them. CDR3 nucleotide sequence: TGTGCCAGCAGTGAGGACAGGAACACTGAAGCTTTCTTT. Protein: CASSEDRNTEAFF.

Only a few counts were recorded for this clonotype. The chain carries TRBV6-6 and TRBJ1-3; D gene ambiguous. The CDR3 length is 16 residues. Deletions cut 6 bases from V and 4 bases from J, with 19 bases between. The germline CDR1 and CDR2 sequences are MNHNY and SVGAGI (reference sequence). In DNA form, the CDR3 reads TGTGCCAGCAGCGGTCTAGGGTTAAGGTCCGGAAACACCATATATTTT. It translates to CASSGLGLRSGNTIYF.